This TCR beta chain was recorded in a study of CD8 T cells in ankylosing spondylitis. Germline V CDR1 and CDR2: MGHDK, SYGVNS. Germline trimming cut 3 bases from V and 4 bases from J; bases unmatched to any gene: 13. The CDR3 length is 17 residues. TCRdb fed the 5' RACE reads into MiXCR, producing one record per CDR3 protein. The sample records fewer than 400,000 distinct CDR3 sequences, approximately 8.2% being singletons. Details on this clonotype: Its antigen is still unknown.

Points from the study as a whole: Blood of patients with ankylosing spondylitis appeared to be characterized by a TCR beta motif of roughly eight highly homologous variants. Reportedly, disease-linked clones are significantly enriched in ankylosing spondylitis patients' matched synovial fluid. Disease-linked clones displayed a CD8+ phenotype and appeared relatively rarely in peripheral blood.

The receptor comes from a male donor with ankylosing spondylitis. The sample was blood, either unsorted or a sorted T cell fraction (not recorded which). This sequence joins TRBV25-1 and TRBJ2-5; 8 nucleotides match TRBD2. In DNA, the CDR3 is TGTGCCAGCAGTGACGGAGATCAAGCGGGAGCGTCAGAGACCCAGTACTTC. Translation gives CASSDGDQAGASETQYF.